Presented here are 19 T cell receptor beta chains from one specimen sequenced in a study of blood T cell repertoires in COVID-19. The method was immunoSEQ multiplex PCR; TCRdb's version includes in-frame clones alone and lacks a portion of them. The sample consists of about 15,000 clones, 60% to 75% of them appearing once. Sequencing was performed on peripheral blood. Source of these receptors: a man aged 65 to 79 with acute or convalescent COVID-19.

J is TRBJ2-2 and V is TRBV11-2; D may be TRBD2 (5 bases). This CDR3 spans 14 amino acids. Between the trimmed V and J ends, which lost 5 bases and 6 bases, there was a span of 13 bases. Per germline, CDR1 SGHAT and CDR2 FQNNGV. This CDR3 is CASSPLGAAGELFF. In DNA form, the CDR3 reads TGTGCCAGCAGCCCCCTCGGAGCGGCCGGGGAGCTGTTTTTT. The entire variable domain, with the rest obtained from reference TRBV11-2 and TRBJ2-2, is as follows: EAGVAQSPRYKIIEKRQSVAFWCNPISGHATLYWYQQILGQGPKLLIQFQNNGVVDDSQLPKDRFSAERLKGVDSTLKIQPAKLEDSAVYLCASSPLGAAGELFFGEGSRLTVL.

A few counts support this clone. CDR3 bases: TGTGCCAGCAGCAAGGAGGGCCCGAACACTGAAGCTTTCTTT. Its protein is CASSKEGPNTEAFF. This chain uses TRBV6-5 with TRBJ1-1; D not resolved. The V gene lost 6 bases and the J gene lost 1 base, with 12 bases spanning the gap. This CDR3 is 14 amino acids long. Germline values: CDR1 MNHEY, CDR2 SVGAGI.

The J gene is TRBJ2-7, the V gene TRBV10-3; 7 bases match TRBD2. J was trimmed by 6 bases and V by 2 bases; bases with no gene match: 4. Per the germline V gene, CDR1 is ENHRY and CDR2 is SYGVKD. The length of the CDR3 is 13 residues. The CDR3 spells CAISEGGSSEQYF. CDR3 DNA: TGTGCCATCAGTGAGGGCGGGAGTAGCGAGCAGTACTTC.

The chain has TRBV2 and TRBJ2-5; 9 bases line up with TRBD1. CDR1 SNHLY and CDR2 FYNNEI come from the germline V gene. CDR3 length equals 15 residues. V shed 4 bases and J 5 bases; nucleotides not matched to a gene: 8. This chain's CDR3 is CASSGTGAPGETQYF. The CDR3 DNA reads TGTGCCAGCAGTGGGACAGGGGCACCTGGGGAGACCCAGTACTTC.

V is TRBV5-1 and J is TRBJ2-2; D gene uncertain. The CDR3 has 13 residues. Trimming took 0 bases from V and 8 from J, leaving 8 bases between them. Germline values: CDR1 SGHRS, CDR2 YFSETQ. The CDR3 loop reads CASSLAGLGELFF. In DNA, the CDR3 is TGCGCCAGCAGCTTGGCCGGGTTAGGGGAGCTGTTTTTT.

This chain joins TRBV5-1 and TRBJ2-1; TRBD1 might be the D (6 bases). The CDR3 runs to 16 residues. CDR1 is SGHRS and CDR2 is YFSETQ in the germline V gene. V dropped 2 bases and J dropped 0 bases, with 12 bases sitting between them. The CDR3 DNA reads TGCGCCAGCAGCTTTAGGACAGCCTCCTCCTACAATGAGCAGTTCTTC. This gives the protein CASSFRTASSYNEQFF.

This clone has just one count. The chain couples TRBV6-4 to TRBJ2-6; TRBD1 might be the D (6 bases). Trimming removed 6 bases from V and 4 bases from J, with 7 bases in between. The germline CDR1 and CDR2 sequences are MRHNA and SNTAGT. The CDR3 covers 13 residues. CDR3 DNA: TGTGCCAGCAGGGGGGCCGGGGCCAACGTCCTGACTTTC. Translated, it gives CASRGAGANVLTF.

V is TRBV5-1 and J is TRBJ2-3; TRBD1 agrees at 7 bases. CDR3 size: 13 residues. Trimming took 2 bases from V and 4 from J; bases not matched to a gene: 1. Per the germline V gene, CDR1 is SGHRS and CDR2 is YFSETQ. This CDR3 is CASSFGQADTQYF. The CDR3 DNA reads TGCGCCAGCAGCTTCGGACAGGCAGATACGCAGTATTTT.

CDR3 nucleotides: TGTGCCAGCTCACCAGGAGAGCGGAACGGGGAGCTGTTTTTT. Translated, it gives CASSPGERNGELFF. The genes are TRBV18 and TRBJ2-2, with a weak D call TRBD2 (5 bases). Deletions cut 2 bases from V and 7 bases from J, with 11 bases between. In germline, CDR1 is KGHSH, CDR2 LQKENI. This CDR3 spans 14 amino acids. The full variable domain, completed using reference TRBV18 and TRBJ2-2, is NAGVMQNPRHLVRRRGQEARLRCSPMKGHSHVYWYRQLPEEGLKFMVYLQKENIIDESGMPKERFSAEFPKEGPSILRIQQVVRGDSAAYFCASSPGERNGELFFGEGSRLTVL.

The chain is built from TRBV7-6 and TRBJ2-5; TRBD1 matches 7 bases. The CDR3 is 16 amino acids. Germline V CDR1 and CDR2: SGHVS, FNYEAQ. After removal of 1 base from V and 2 bases from J, the junction contained 7 bases not matched to a gene. The CDR3 loop is CASSLEGGRGQETQYF. CDR3 DNA sequence: TGTGCCAGCAGCTTAGAAGGGGGCAGGGGGCAAGAGACCCAGTACTTC. The variable domain in full, completed from reference TRBV7-6 and TRBJ2-5, reads GAGVSQSPRYKVTKRGQDVALRCDPISGHVSLYWYRQALGQGPEFLTYFNYEAQQDKSGLPNDRFSAERPEGSISTLTIQRTEQRDSAMYRCASSLEGGRGQETQYFGPGTRLLVL.

In DNA form, the CDR3 reads TGTGCCAGCAGTTCTAGACAGGACTATGGCTACACCTTC. Encoded protein: CASSSRQDYGYTF. V gene TRBV12-3 or TRBV12-4 combines with J gene TRBJ1-2, with D possibly matching TRBD1 (6 bases). The V end was cut by 4 bases, the J end by 3 bases, with 9 bases between. CDR3 length equals 13 residues.

The chain employs TRBV6-5 and TRBJ1-2; TRBD1 agrees at 8 bases. V was clipped by 4 bases and J by 8 bases; unmatched bases: 6. The CDR3 contains 13 residues. CDR1 and CDR2 from the germline V gene are MNHEY and SVGAGI. CDR3 sequence (DNA): TGTGCCAGCAGTTGGACAGGGACGGAAGGCTACACCTTC. Translating gives CASSWTGTEGYTF.

V gene TRBV7-9 combines with J gene TRBJ1-5; tentative D call: TRBD1 (5 bases). V lost 5 bases and J 9 bases, leaving 14 bases between the germline ends. Germline V gene sequence: CDR1 SEHNR, CDR2 FQNEAQ (reference sequence). This CDR3 contains 13 residues. This chain's CDR3 is CASSAGPMRPQHF. The CDR3, as DNA: TGTGCCAGCAGCGCGGGACCCATGCGGCCCCAGCATTTT.

The CDR3 DNA reads TGTGCCAGCAGCTTTTGGGACAGCCAAGAGACCCAGTACTTC. It translates to CASSFWDSQETQYF. V gene TRBV5-5 combines with J gene TRBJ2-5, with 7 bases identical to TRBD1. The CDR3 contains 14 residues. Trimming took 2 bases from V and 1 from J; bases not matched to a gene: 2. Germline lookup yields CDR1 SGHKS and CDR2 YYEKEE (reference sequence).

This rearrangement joins TRBV28 to TRBJ1-4; D gene unclear. The CDR3 is 10 residues long. CDR1 MDHEN and CDR2 SYDVKM come from the germline V gene. Between the trimmed V and J ends, which lost 6 bases and 10 bases, there was a span of 6 bases. The DNA for the CDR3 is TGTGCCAGCAGGTCGAGAAAACTGTTTTTT. This gives the protein CASRSRKLFF.

This clone was found a few times. The chain employs TRBV6-2 or TRBV6-3 and TRBJ1-6; the match to TRBD1 covers 9 bases. Germline V gives CDR1 MNHEY, CDR2 SVGEGT. The CDR3 length is 16 residues. J lost 9 bases, V lost 4 bases, and 10 bases had no gene match. CDR3 sequence reads: CASSSRQGVLVSPLHF. CDR3 DNA sequence: TGTGCCAGCAGTTCAAGACAGGGGGTCTTGGTTTCACCCCTCCACTTT.

This chain uses TRBV14 with TRBJ1-2; D is undetermined. The germline V gene has CDR1 SGHDN and CDR2 FVKESK. The CDR3 covers 16 residues. V shed 1 base and J shed 7 bases, with 19 bases lying between them. The CDR3 loop is CASSQAVSPMIAGYTF. DNA of the CDR3: TGTGCCAGCAGCCAAGCGGTCTCCCCGATGATAGCTGGCTACACCTTC.

The V call is TRBV14, the J call TRBJ2-5, with TRBD1 as a possible D gene (6 bases). CDR1 and CDR2 (germline): SGHDN, FVKESK. Trimming left V 2 bases short and J 1 base short, with 14 bases between. The CDR3 consists of 16 residues. The CDR3 region has the DNA TGTGCCAGCAGCCAACTCCAGGGGATCTTCCAAGAGACCCAGTACTTC. It codes for CASSQLQGIFQETQYF.

This rearrangement joins TRBV23-1 to TRBJ2-3, with 10 bases that match TRBD2. TRBV23-1 belongs to the ORF category, with a function that is uncertain. Trimming cost V 3 bases and J 2 bases; bases outside gene matches: 11. The CDR3 is 18 amino acids. The CDR3, as DNA: TGCGCCAGCAGTCATCTCCCCTCCGGACTAGCGGACACAGATACGCAGTATTTT. It is translated as CASSHLPSGLADTDTQYF.